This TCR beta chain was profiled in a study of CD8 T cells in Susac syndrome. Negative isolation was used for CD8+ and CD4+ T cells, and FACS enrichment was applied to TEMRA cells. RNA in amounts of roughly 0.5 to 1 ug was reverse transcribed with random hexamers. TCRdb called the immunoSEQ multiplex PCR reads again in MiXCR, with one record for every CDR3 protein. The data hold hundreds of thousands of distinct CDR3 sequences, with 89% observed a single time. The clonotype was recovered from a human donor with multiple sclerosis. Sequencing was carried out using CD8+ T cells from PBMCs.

This CDR3 is CSVEVSDTQYF. CDR3 coding DNA: TGCAGCGTTGAAGTCTCAGATACGCAGTATTTT. The genes are TRBV29-1 and TRBJ2-3; D is uncertain. Trimming pared 1 base from V and 4 bases from J, leaving 3 bases between. The CDR3 runs to 11 residues. Germline CDR1 is SQVTM and CDR2 is ANQGSEA.